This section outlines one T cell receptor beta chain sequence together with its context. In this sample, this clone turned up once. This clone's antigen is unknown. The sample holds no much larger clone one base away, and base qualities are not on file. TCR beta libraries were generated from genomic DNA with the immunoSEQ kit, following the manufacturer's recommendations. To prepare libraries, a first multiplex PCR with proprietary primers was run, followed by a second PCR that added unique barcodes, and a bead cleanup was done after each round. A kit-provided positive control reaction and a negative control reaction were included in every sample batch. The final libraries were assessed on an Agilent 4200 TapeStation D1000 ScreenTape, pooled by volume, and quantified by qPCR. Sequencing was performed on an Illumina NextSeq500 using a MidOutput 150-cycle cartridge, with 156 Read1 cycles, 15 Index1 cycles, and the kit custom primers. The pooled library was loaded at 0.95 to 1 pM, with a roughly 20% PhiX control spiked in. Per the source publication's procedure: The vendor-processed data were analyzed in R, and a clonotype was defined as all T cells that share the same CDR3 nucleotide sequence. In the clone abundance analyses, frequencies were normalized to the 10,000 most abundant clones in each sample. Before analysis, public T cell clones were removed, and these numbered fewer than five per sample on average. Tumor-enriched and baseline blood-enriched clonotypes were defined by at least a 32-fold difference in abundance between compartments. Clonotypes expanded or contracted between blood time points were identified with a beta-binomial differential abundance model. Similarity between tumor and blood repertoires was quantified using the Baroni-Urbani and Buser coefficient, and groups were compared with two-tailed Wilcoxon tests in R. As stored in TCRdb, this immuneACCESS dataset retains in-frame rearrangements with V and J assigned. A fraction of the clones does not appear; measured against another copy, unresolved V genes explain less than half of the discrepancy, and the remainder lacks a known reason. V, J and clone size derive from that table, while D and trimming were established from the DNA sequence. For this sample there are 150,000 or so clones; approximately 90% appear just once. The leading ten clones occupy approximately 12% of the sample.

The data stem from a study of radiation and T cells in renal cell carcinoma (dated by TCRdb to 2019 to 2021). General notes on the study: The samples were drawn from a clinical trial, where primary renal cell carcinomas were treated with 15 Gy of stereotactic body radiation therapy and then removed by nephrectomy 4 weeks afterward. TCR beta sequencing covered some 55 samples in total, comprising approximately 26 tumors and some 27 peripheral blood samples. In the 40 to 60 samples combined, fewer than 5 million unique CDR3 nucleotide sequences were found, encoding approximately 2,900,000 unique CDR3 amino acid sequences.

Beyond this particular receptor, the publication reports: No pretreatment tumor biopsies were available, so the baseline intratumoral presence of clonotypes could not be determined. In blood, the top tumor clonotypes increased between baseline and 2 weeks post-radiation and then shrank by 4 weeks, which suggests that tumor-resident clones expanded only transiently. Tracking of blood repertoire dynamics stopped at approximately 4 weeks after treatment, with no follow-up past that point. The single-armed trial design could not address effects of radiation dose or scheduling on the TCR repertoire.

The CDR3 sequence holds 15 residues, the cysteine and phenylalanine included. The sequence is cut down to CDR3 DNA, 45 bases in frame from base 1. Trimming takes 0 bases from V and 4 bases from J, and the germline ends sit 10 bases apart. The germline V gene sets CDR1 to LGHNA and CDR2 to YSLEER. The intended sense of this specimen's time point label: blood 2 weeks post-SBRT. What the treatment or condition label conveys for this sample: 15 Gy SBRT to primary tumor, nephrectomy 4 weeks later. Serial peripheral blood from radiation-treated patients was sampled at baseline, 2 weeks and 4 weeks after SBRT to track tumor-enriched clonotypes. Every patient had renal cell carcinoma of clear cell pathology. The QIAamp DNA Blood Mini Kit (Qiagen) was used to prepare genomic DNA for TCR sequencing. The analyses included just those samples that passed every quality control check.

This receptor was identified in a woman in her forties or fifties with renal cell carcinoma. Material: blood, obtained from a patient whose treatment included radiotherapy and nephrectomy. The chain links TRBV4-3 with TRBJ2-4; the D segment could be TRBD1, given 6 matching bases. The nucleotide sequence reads TGCGCCAGCAGCCAAGATCTGGACAGAAAAAACATTCAGTACTTC. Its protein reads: CASSQDLDRKNIQYF.